This TCR beta chain was sequenced in a study of OX40 agonist ivuxolimab in advanced cancers. The timepoints at which blood was sampled were baseline, cycle 4 day 1, and cycle 7 day 1. Study-wide points: Partly responding patients at 0.1-3.0 mg/kg showed some of the smallest clonal expansion. Specificity for antigen went undetermined in the expanded peripheral T cells.

Measured with immunoSEQ multiplex PCR; TCRdb has only the in-frame clones, and not every one. Of just over 90,000 clones listed, approximately 94% are singletons. As to this clone: Antigen unknown.

V lost 1 base to trimming and J lost 6 bases, with 15 bases between them. Per germline, CDR1 LNHDA and CDR2 SQIVND (reference sequence). The CDR3 totals 15 residues. The source of this sequence is an adult with an advanced solid tumor such as melanoma, head and neck, liver or kidney cancer. V usage is TRBV19 and J usage is TRBJ1-1; no clear D. The source material was CD4+ or CD8+ T cells sorted from blood, sampled in a trial of the OX40 agonist ivuxolimab. CDR3 amino acids: CASSIGGYSIAEAFF. In nucleotides, the CDR3 is TGTGCCAGTAGTATAGGAGGGTATTCGATCGCTGAAGCTTTCTTT.